A single sample is the source of the 20 T cell receptor beta chains below, sequenced in a study of cytomegalovirus exposure and HLA in healthy donors. With 60 Vbeta and 13 Jbeta primers, the PCR was carried out. The data were produced by immunoSEQ multiplex PCR, yet TCRdb's version contains in-frame clones alone and is incomplete. Found here are about 190,000 clones, almost 75% of them singletons; the top ten hold around 3.2%. Sequenced sample: PBMCs. These receptors all stem from a young woman in good health and CMV-seropositive.

This rearrangement joins TRBV29-1 to TRBJ2-5; 8 positions agree with TRBD2. Germline V gene data show CDR1 as SQVTM and CDR2 as ANQGSEA. CDR3 length: 15 residues. The trim removed 4 bases at V and 5 bases at J, leaving 12 bases unmatched. CDR3: CSVGAPSGYTETQYF. The CDR3, as DNA: TGCAGCGTTGGGGCGCCTAGCGGGTACACTGAGACCCAGTACTTC.

V gene TRBV27 combines with J gene TRBJ1-5, with a possible D match to TRBD1 (5 bases). CDR1 and CDR2 (germline): MNHEY, SMNVEV (reference sequence). This CDR3 has 14 amino acids. The germline V and J ends were trimmed by 6 bases and 7 bases, with 16 bases remaining between them. The CDR3 sequence: CASRPAGQGQPQHF. CDR3 sequence (DNA): TGTGCCAGCAGGCCGGCGGGGCAGGGACAGCCCCAGCATTTT.

This clone was recorded a few times. J is TRBJ2-2 and V is TRBV28; 12 bases agree with TRBD1. V shed 10 bases, J shed 0 bases, and the junction held 15 bases outside the gene matches. This CDR3 spans 19 amino acids. Looked up from germline, CDR1 is MDHEN and CDR2 is SYDVKM. CDR3 protein: CATLPWDRGRSSNTGELFF. DNA of the CDR3: TGTGCCACCCTCCCCTGGGACAGGGGGCGATCATCGAACACCGGGGAGCTGTTTTTT. The variable domain in full, with the rest retrieved from reference TRBV28 and TRBJ2-2, is DVKVTQSSRYLVKRTGEKVFLECVQDMDHENMFWYRQDPGLGLRLIYFSYDVKMKEKGDIPEGYSVSREKKERFSLILESASTNQTSMYLCATLPWDRGRSSNTGELFFGEGSRLTVL.

The chain carries TRBV18 and TRBJ1-1, with D uncertain. CDR1 and CDR2 from the germline V gene are KGHSH and LQKENI. The CDR3 extends over 15 amino acids. Trimming cost V 3 bases and J 4 bases, with 15 bases left between them. CDR3 protein: CASSPDKIIATEAFF. The DNA of the CDR3 is TGTGCCAGCTCACCCGACAAAATAATCGCCACTGAAGCTTTCTTT.

CDR3 in amino acids: CASSIDGSNQPQHF. The CDR3 nucleotides read TGTGCCAGCAGCATCGACGGGAGCAATCAGCCCCAGCATTTT. The chain carries TRBV9 and TRBJ1-5, with D hard to call. The CDR3 is made up of 14 amino acids. V dropped 4 bases and J dropped 1 base, with 9 bases sitting between them. Germline values: CDR1 SGDLS, CDR2 YYNGEE.

This clone was detected many times. This chain links TRBV6-1 with TRBJ2-1; tentative D call: TRBD1 (6 bases). Germline CDR1 MNHNS, CDR2 SASEGT. This CDR3 has 15 residues. V gave up 1 base and J gave up 0 bases, with 7 bases separating them. CDR3 sequence: CASSEGGGSYNEQFF. The CDR3 nucleotides are TGTGCCAGCAGTGAAGGAGGGGGCTCCTACAATGAGCAGTTCTTC.

The chain links TRBV7-8 to TRBJ2-1, with D uncertain. V was shortened by 5 bases and J by 1 base, with 21 bases between the two germline ends. The CDR3 runs 18 residues. Germline values: CDR1 SGHVS, CDR2 FQNEAQ. The CDR3 coding sequence is TGTGCCAGCAGCAAGACCGTGGCCCCCAGCGTTTCCTACAATGAGCAGTTCTTC. Residues: CASSKTVAPSVSYNEQFF. The full variable domain, with the rest looked up from reference TRBV7-8 and TRBJ2-1, is GAGVSQSPRYKVAKRGQDVALRCDPISGHVSLFWYQQALGQGPEFLTYFQNEAQLDKSGLPSDRFFAERPEGSVSTLKIQRTQQEDSAVYLCASSKTVAPSVSYNEQFFGPGTRLTVL.

The rearrangement uses TRBV6-4 and TRBJ2-5; perhaps TRBD2 as D (5 bases). CDR1 is MRHNA and CDR2 is SNTAGT in the germline V gene. The CDR3 consists of 15 residues. V lost 5 bases and J lost 4, with 17 bases in between. The CDR3 bases are TGTGCCAGCAGTCCATCCCCAGAGGGCCTAGAGACCCAGTACTTC. Its protein product is CASSPSPEGLETQYF.

CDR3 in DNA: TGTGCCAGCAGCTTCGACAGAGCTTCTAGCACAGATACGCAGTATTTT. It specifies CASSFDRASSTDTQYF. J is TRBJ2-3 and V is TRBV7-8, with D possibly TRBD1 on 5 matching bases. The CDR3 length is 16 residues. Trimming shortened V by 3 bases and J by 0 bases, and 13 bases separated the two germline ends. Per germline, CDR1 SGHVS and CDR2 FQNEAQ.

The rearrangement uses TRBV5-4 and TRBJ1-3; D ambiguous. This CDR3 has 14 amino acids. Trimming pared 7 bases from V and 2 bases from J, leaving 13 bases between. Germline values: CDR1 SGHNT, CDR2 YYREEE (reference sequence). Here the CDR3 reads CASGRDYAGNTIYF. The CDR3 DNA is TGTGCCAGCGGACGGGATTACGCTGGAAACACCATATATTTT.

J is TRBJ1-2 and V is TRBV25-1, with TRBD1 matching 7 bases. Germline-derived CDR1 and CDR2 are MGHDK and SYGVNS. The CDR3 sequence is 14 residues long. V gave up 3 bases and J gave up 8 bases; unmatched junction bases: 9. As DNA, the CDR3 is TGTGCCAGCAGTGATATACAGGGGCGGGGAGGCTACACCTTC. This codes for CASSDIQGRGGYTF.

This chain uses TRBV7-2 with TRBJ2-1; 9 bases map to TRBD2. V shed 3 bases and J 5 bases; nucleotides not matched to a gene: 5. The CDR3 covers 15 residues. Looked up from germline, CDR1 is SGHTA and CDR2 is FQGNSA. The CDR3 loop reads CASSFSGRLDNEQFF. The CDR3 region has the DNA TGTGCCAGCAGCTTTAGCGGGAGATTGGACAATGAGCAGTTCTTC.

This clone was observed a few times. V gene TRBV4-2 combines with J gene TRBJ1-2; TRBD1 might be the D (5 bases). Trimming took off 3 bases at V and 6 bases at J, with 5 bases between the two ends. The CDR3 is 11 amino acids. Germline-derived CDR1 and CDR2 are LGHNA and YNFKEQ. CDR3 sequence: CASSQGHGYTF. In DNA form, the CDR3 reads TGTGCCAGCAGCCAGGGGCATGGCTACACCTTC.

The CDR3, as DNA: TGCAGCGTTGAAGGACTCATCGGGAGGTCCTACGAGCAGTACTTC. Residues: CSVEGLIGRSYEQYF. The V call is TRBV29-1, the J call TRBJ2-7; 7 nucleotides agree with TRBD2. The CDR3 has 15 amino acids. The germline V gene encodes CDR1 SQVTM and CDR2 ANQGSEA. The ends lost 1 base at V and 1 base at J; junction bases unmatched: 7.

The chain combines TRBV18 with TRBJ2-5; D is perhaps TRBD1 (5 bases). With the DNA end fitting TRBJ2-7 better, the J assignment may be wrong. The CDR3 consists of 13 residues. Germline V gene lookup returns CDR1 KGHSH and CDR2 LQKENI. Here the CDR3 DNA reads TGTGCCAGCTCACCCGACAGCCTCTACGAGCAGTACTTC. This gives the protein CASSPDSLYEQYF.

V gene TRBV6-5 combines with J gene TRBJ2-5, with TRBD1 as a possible D gene (5 bases). There are 15 residues in the CDR3. The V gene lost 2 bases and the J gene lost 5 bases, with 15 bases spanning the gap. Germline loops: CDR1 MNHEY, CDR2 SVGAGI. The DNA for the CDR3 is TGTGCCAGCAGTTACCGCCAGGGTTACCGGGAGACCCAGTACTTC. Translation gives CASSYRQGYRETQYF.

CDR3 nucleotides: TGTGCCAGCAGTCGTTTTCCGGGACAGTTAGGTGAGCAGTTCTTC. Translated: CASSRFPGQLGEQFF. The chain combines TRBV2 with TRBJ2-1, with TRBD1 matching over 7 bases. This CDR3 region has 15 residues. Unmatched junction bases numbered 13, after V lost 5 bases and J lost 9 bases. Germline CDR1 SNHLY, CDR2 FYNNEI.

This clone was seen only once. The rearrangement links TRBV6-1 to TRBJ2-3; TRBD2 might be the D (6 bases). The ends were cut back, 6 bases at V and 4 bases at J, with 14 bases in the middle. The V gene's germline CDR1 is MNHNS and CDR2 SASEGT. This CDR3 contains 14 residues. CDR3 nucleotide sequence: TGTGCCAGCAGAGCCAGACTAGTCCCAGATACGCAGTATTTT. Protein sequence: CASRARLVPDTQYF.

This clone was detected only a few times. This chain links TRBV5-4 with TRBJ2-7; 8 nucleotides line up with TRBD1. There are 14 residues in the CDR3. J lost 1 base, V lost 3 bases, and 3 bases had no gene match. Germline-derived CDR1 and CDR2 are SGHNT and YYREEE (reference sequence). The CDR3 DNA reads as TGTGCCAGCAGCTCCCGGGACAGGTCCTACGAGCAGTACTTC. Protein sequence: CASSSRDRSYEQYF.

The chain joins TRBV19 to TRBJ2-7, with D possibly matching TRBD2 (6 bases). Germline CDR1 reads LNHDA; CDR2 reads SQIVND (reference sequence). This CDR3 is 15 amino acids long. The V end lost 7 bases, the J end lost 3 bases, and 19 bases lay between the germline ends. The CDR3 spells CASKAGSGDHYEQYF. DNA for the CDR3: TGTGCCAGTAAGGCGGGGTCCGGGGACCACTACGAGCAGTACTTC.